One sample yielded the 12 T cell receptor beta chains listed below, sequenced in a study of OX40 agonist ivuxolimab in advanced cancers. The method behind the library was the immunoSEQ multiplex PCR assay. TCRdb took over this immuneACCESS table, retaining in-frame rearrangements with V and J assigned. Such tables are incomplete; in checked studies, under half of the missing clones stem from an unresolved V gene, and the remainder is unexplained. This sample lists some 90,000 clones; approximately 90% were detected once. Around 0.34% of the sample is in the top ten clones. Sequenced here: CD4+ or CD8+ T cells sorted from blood, sampled in a trial of the OX40 agonist ivuxolimab. These receptor sequences come from an adult with an advanced solid tumor such as melanoma, head and neck, liver or kidney cancer.

The genes are TRBV19 and TRBJ2-7, with D perhaps matching TRBD2 (6 bases). This CDR3 contains 12 residues. Germline lookup yields CDR1 LNHDA and CDR2 SQIVND (reference sequence). Trimming removed 2 bases at V and 6 bases at J, with 8 bases between. The CDR3 loop reads CASSIRRGEQYF. The CDR3 nucleotides read TGTGCCAGTAGTATACGGAGGGGCGAGCAGTACTTC.

The V call is TRBV7-3, the J call TRBJ2-7; TRBD2 matches at 7 bases. The V and J ends lost 2 bases and 1 base, in that order; junction bases with no gene match: 5. The germline V gene has CDR1 SGHTA and CDR2 FQGTGA. The CDR3 totals 15 residues. CDR3 sequence: CASSLLPGGSYEQYF. The CDR3, as DNA: TGTGCCAGCAGCTTACTCCCGGGAGGTTCCTACGAGCAGTACTTC.

As regards this clone: Other DNA sequences in the same sample also yield this CDR3. This chain joins TRBV5-1 and TRBJ2-5; possibly TRBD1 or TRBD2 for D (5 bases each). Between the trimmed V and J ends, which lost 0 bases and 1 base, there was a span of 10 bases. The CDR3 extends over 15 amino acids. Germline values: CDR1 SGHRS, CDR2 YFSETQ. The CDR3 spells CASSLDTGGQETQYF. CDR3 in DNA: TGCGCCAGCAGCTTGGATACAGGAGGCCAAGAGACCCAGTACTTC.

The chain is built from TRBV19 and TRBJ2-1, with 10 bases identical to TRBD2. The germline V gene encodes CDR1 LNHDA and CDR2 SQIVND (reference sequence). CDR3 length: 17 amino acids. Trimming removed 4 bases from V and 4 bases from J; junction bases left unmatched: 10. The chain's CDR3 is CASSSRSSGSTYNEQFF. As DNA, the CDR3 is TGTGCCAGTAGTAGCCGATCTAGCGGGAGTACATACAATGAGCAGTTCTTC.

The count of this clone is one. The chain joins TRBV11-2 to TRBJ2-3; 11 nucleotides align to TRBD2. Germline V gene lookup returns CDR1 SGHAT and CDR2 FQNNGV. Germline trimming cut 5 bases from V and 2 bases from J; bases unmatched to any gene: 3. This CDR3 is 15 amino acids long. The CDR3 loop reads CASSVTSGITDTQYF. The CDR3 DNA reads TGTGCCAGCAGCGTGACTAGCGGGATCACAGATACGCAGTATTTT.

The rearrangement uses TRBV6-6 and TRBJ2-3, with 7 positions matching TRBD2. V shed 8 bases and J 0 bases; nucleotides not matched to a gene: 5. This CDR3 is built from 14 residues. Germline loops: CDR1 MNHNY, CDR2 SVGAGI (reference sequence). The CDR3 sequence is CASRLALSTDTQYF. The CDR3 DNA is TGTGCCAGCCGACTAGCCCTTAGCACAGATACGCAGTATTTT.

J is TRBJ2-3 and V is TRBV6-6, with 7 bases lining up with TRBD2. The CDR3 consists of 14 residues. Looked up from germline, CDR1 is MNHNY and CDR2 is SVGAGI (reference sequence). Trimming took 6 bases from V and 1 from J; bases not matched to a gene: 4. CDR3 in amino acids: CASSSSGGTDTQYF. DNA for the CDR3: TGTGCCAGCAGCTCGAGCGGGGGCACAGATACGCAGTATTTT.

This rearrangement joins TRBV6-1 to TRBJ1-4; D is ambiguous. V gave up 5 bases and J gave up 11 bases, with 18 bases separating them. The CDR3 spans 14 residues. The germline V gene has CDR1 MNHNS and CDR2 SASEGT. CDR3 amino acids: CASSRLSGEIKLFF. CDR3 DNA: TGTGCCAGCAGTAGGTTGAGCGGGGAAATCAAACTGTTTTTT.

The V call is TRBV7-9, the J call TRBJ2-5, with unresolved D. Germline CDR1 is SEHNR and CDR2 is FQNEAQ (reference sequence). The CDR3 contains 13 residues. Trimming cost V 5 bases and J 5 bases, with 12 bases left between them. CDR3 DNA: TGTGCCAGCAGCATAGTAGGAGCTGAGACCCAGTACTTC. Its translation: CASSIVGAETQYF.

The genes are TRBV7-2 and TRBJ2-2, with D perhaps matching TRBD1 or TRBD2 (6 bases each). The CDR3 has 16 amino acids. The V end was cut by 1 base, the J end by 4 bases, with 13 bases between. Per germline, CDR1 SGHTA and CDR2 FQGNSA. CDR3 region: CASSLVGGVSTGELFF. DNA for the CDR3: TGTGCCAGCAGCTTAGTGGGGGGCGTGAGCACCGGGGAGCTGTTTTTT.

Worth noting for this clone: Other DNA sequences in the same sample also yield this CDR3. The V and J genes are TRBV18 and TRBJ2-3; D call uncertain. The V gene lost 3 bases and the J gene lost 0 bases, with 4 bases spanning the gap. Germline CDR1 and CDR2: KGHSH and LQKENI. The CDR3 is 13 amino acids. As DNA, the CDR3 is TGTGCCAGCTCACCTCCTAGCACAGATACGCAGTATTTT. Its translation: CASSPPSTDTQYF.

J is TRBJ2-1 and V is TRBV14, with D maybe TRBD2 (7 bases). V gave up 1 base and J gave up 2 bases, with 15 bases separating them. Germline values: CDR1 SGHDN, CDR2 FVKESK. The CDR3 is 17 amino acids. CDR3 DNA sequence: TGTGCCAGCAGCCAAGGGCGGGGGCGCTTCCCCTACAATGAGCAGTTCTTC. This gives the protein CASSQGRGRFPYNEQFF.